One sample yielded the 26 T cell receptor beta chains listed below, sequenced in a study of T-cell memory formation after mild COVID-19. TCRdb itself ran the 5' RACE reads through MiXCR, one entry per CDR3 protein. The repertoire holds about half a million distinct CDR3 sequences, with roughly 18% as singletons. The specimen sequenced was PBMCs or a T cell subset sorted from them (not recorded which). These TCRs come from an adult woman who had mild COVID-19 (a few samples of this study predate the infection). Cell type and time point are not known.

The chain carries TRBV6-2 or TRBV6-3 and TRBJ1-5, with D maybe TRBD1 (5 bases). In germline, CDR1 is MNHEY, CDR2 SVGEGT. The length of the CDR3 is 13 residues. V was clipped by 6 bases and J by 6 bases, with 12 bases between them. CDR3 nucleotides: TGTGCCAGCAGATGGCAGGGAAGTCAGCCCCAGCATTTT. This encodes CASRWQGSQPQHF.

This clonotype has just a few counts. V is TRBV29-1 and J is TRBJ1-2; the D is unclear. The CDR3 sequence is 11 residues long. V was cut by 4 bases and J by 8 bases, with 11 bases left in between. CDR1 is SQVTM, CDR2 ANQGSEA, per germline. CDR3 sequence (DNA): TGCAGCGTTGGAAGTATTCAGGGCTACACCTTC. It codes for CSVGSIQGYTF.

This clonotype was counted ten times or more. V and J are TRBV7-9 and TRBJ2-7, with TRBD2 identical over 8 bases. Germline CDR1 reads SEHNR; CDR2 reads FQNEAQ (reference sequence). The CDR3 has 14 amino acids. V lost 5 bases to trimming and J lost 2 bases; unmatched junction nucleotides: 5. The CDR3 reads CASSPPGLAYEQYF. The CDR3 region has the DNA TGTGCCAGCAGCCCGCCGGGACTAGCCTACGAGCAGTACTTC.

This clonotype was detected many times. The chain uses TRBV14 and TRBJ2-1, with 9 bases that match TRBD2. The CDR3 has 20 amino acids. J was trimmed by 5 bases and V by 2 bases; bases with no gene match: 19. Germline V gives CDR1 SGHDN, CDR2 FVKESK. The CDR3 spells CASSQFQGVAGARSHNEQFF. DNA of the CDR3: TGTGCCAGCAGCCAATTCCAGGGGGTAGCGGGGGCCCGATCTCACAATGAGCAGTTCTTC.

The table lists this clonotype with a few counts. The rearrangement joins TRBV3-1 to TRBJ2-3; possibly TRBD2 for D (6 bases). CDR1 and CDR2 (germline): LGHDT, YNNKEL (reference sequence). This CDR3 is 16 amino acids long. Trimming removed 1 base from V and 3 bases from J, with 14 bases in between. DNA of the CDR3: TGTGCCAGCAGCCAAGCGACGGGAGTGGGGACAGATACGCAGTATTTT. It is translated as CASSQATGVGTDTQYF.

At least ten counts were recorded for this clonotype. The rearrangement links TRBV10-2 to TRBJ2-1; D is unclear. This CDR3 region has 14 residues. Trimming took 7 bases from V and 0 from J, leaving 10 bases between them. The V gene's germline CDR1 is WSHSY and CDR2 SAAADI. In DNA, the CDR3 is TGCGCCAGCACGTCCGATAGCTCCTACAATGAGCAGTTCTTC. It encodes CASTSDSSYNEQFF.

This chain joins TRBV20-1 and TRBJ2-3; 10 nucleotides agree with TRBD2. CDR1 is DFQATT, CDR2 SNEGSKA, per germline (reference sequence). This CDR3 has 13 amino acids. With V trimmed by 8 bases and J by 2 bases, 4 bases remained unmatched. CDR3 sequence: CSHLAGDTDTQYF. The CDR3 coding sequence is TGCAGTCACCTAGCGGGGGACACAGATACGCAGTATTTT.

This clonotype was observed a handful of times. The rearrangement joins TRBV5-1 to TRBJ2-2, with unresolved D. This CDR3 contains 14 residues. Germline V gene lookup returns CDR1 SGHRS and CDR2 YFSETQ. Trimming took 1 base from V and 5 from J, leaving 9 bases between them. CDR3 bases: TGCGCCAGCAGCTTGAGGTGGGATACCGGGGAGCTGTTTTTT. Amino acid sequence: CASSLRWDTGELFF.

This clonotype was found a few times. The rearrangement joins TRBV15 to TRBJ2-7; the D gene is possibly TRBD2 (5 bases). V was shortened by 0 bases and J by 4 bases, with 22 bases between the two germline ends. The germline CDR1 and CDR2 sequences are LNHNV and YYDKDF (reference sequence). The CDR3 is made up of 18 amino acids. Written as DNA, the CDR3 is TGTGCCACCAGCAGAGATCTCTCTAGTTCCAAGCGGCCTTACGAGCAGTACTTC. Its protein product is CATSRDLSSSKRPYEQYF.

In its sample, this clonotype was seen a few times. V gene TRBV10-3 combines with J gene TRBJ1-2, with TRBD1 as a possible D gene (5 bases). V gave up 2 bases and J gave up 3 bases, with 10 bases separating them. CDR3 length equals 14 residues. Germline V gene sequence: CDR1 ENHRY, CDR2 SYGVKD. CDR3 protein: CAISEIEGDYGYTF. CDR3 sequence (DNA): TGTGCCATCAGTGAGATTGAAGGGGACTATGGCTACACCTTC.

J is TRBJ1-1 and V is TRBV12-3 or TRBV12-4, with 7 nucleotides matching TRBD1. The CDR3 contains 14 residues. Unmatched junction bases numbered 4, after V lost 5 bases and J lost 1 base. The CDR3, as DNA: TGTGCCAGCAGTGCCGGGACAGAGAACACTGAAGCTTTCTTT. This gives the protein CASSAGTENTEAFF.

The rearrangement joins TRBV4-1 to TRBJ1-1, with 7 bases identical to TRBD1. The CDR3 covers 16 residues. V shed 0 bases, J shed 7 bases, and the junction held 11 bases outside the gene matches. Germline V gene lookup returns CDR1 MGHRA and CDR2 YSYEKL. The CDR3 spells CASSQDPIQGGGEAFF. The CDR3 bases are TGCGCCAGCAGCCAAGACCCTATCCAGGGGGGGGGTGAAGCTTTCTTT.

This clonotype was found many times. The rearrangement joins TRBV23-1 to TRBJ2-7, with TRBD2 matching 10 bases. TRBV23-1 is an open reading frame whose function is uncertain. This CDR3 has 15 residues. V lost 3 bases, J lost 0 bases, and 2 bases stayed unmatched. The CDR3 coding sequence is TGCGCCAGCAGTCATCGGACTAGCGGCTCCTACGAGCAGTACTTC. This encodes CASSHRTSGSYEQYF.

This clonotype has a count of ten or more. This chain uses TRBV7-6 with TRBJ1-1; TRBD1 is a possible D gene (5 bases). Germline loops: CDR1 SGHVS, CDR2 FNYEAQ. The germline V and J ends were trimmed by 1 base and 3 bases, with 9 bases remaining between them. The CDR3 has 14 amino acids. The CDR3 sequence: CASSLGGRDTEAFF. In nucleotides, the CDR3 is TGTGCCAGCAGCTTAGGGGGCAGGGACACTGAAGCTTTCTTT. The variable domain in full, completed from reference TRBV7-6 and TRBJ1-1, reads GAGVSQSPRYKVTKRGQDVALRCDPISGHVSLYWYRQALGQGPEFLTYFNYEAQQDKSGLPNDRFSAERPEGSISTLTIQRTEQRDSAMYRCASSLGGRDTEAFFGQGTRLTVV.

The V and J genes are TRBV13 and TRBJ1-2; a possible D gene is TRBD1 (5 bases). The CDR3 extends over 15 amino acids. V was trimmed by 0 bases and J by 0 bases, leaving 8 bases between them. Germline CDR1 reads PRHDT; CDR2 reads FYEKMQ (reference sequence). The CDR3 region is CASSLGPGTNYGYTF. In DNA form, the CDR3 reads TGTGCCAGCAGCTTAGGTCCAGGGACTAACTATGGCTACACCTTC.

The rearrangement links TRBV6-1 to TRBJ1-4; D unresolved. V lost 0 bases and J lost 0, with 8 bases in between. The germline gives CDR1 MNHNS, CDR2 SASEGT. The CDR3 spans 16 residues. The chain's CDR3 is CASSEARKATNEKLFF. The CDR3 coding sequence is TGTGCCAGCAGTGAAGCGCGAAAGGCAACTAATGAAAAACTGTTTTTT.

This clonotype occurred a few times. The chain joins TRBV20-1 to TRBJ2-7; TRBD2 might be the D (6 bases). This CDR3 is 13 amino acids long. Trimming took 3 bases from V and 2 from J, leaving 11 bases between them. The germline V gene has CDR1 DFQATT and CDR2 SNEGSKA (reference sequence). The CDR3 DNA sequence: TGCAGTGCTAGCGAGGGACTCACCTACGAGCAGTACTTC. It is translated as CSASEGLTYEQYF.

This clonotype was recorded a few times. J is TRBJ2-5 and V is TRBV3-1; the D gene could be TRBD1 or TRBD2 (5 bases each). CDR1 LGHDT and CDR2 YNNKEL come from the germline V gene (reference sequence). The CDR3 is 16 residues long. V was clipped by 4 bases and J by 2 bases, with 17 bases between them. For the CDR3, the DNA is TGTGCCAGCAGCCCCGTGGGCGTGGGGGTGCAAGAGACCCAGTACTTC. Its protein product is CASSPVGVGVQETQYF.

The V call is TRBV29-1, the J call TRBJ2-1; the D gene could be TRBD1 or TRBD2 (5 bases each). Germline V lookup: CDR1 SQVTM, CDR2 ANQGSEA. The CDR3 is made up of 14 amino acids. The CDR3 reads CREKPGTAFNEQFF. The CDR3, as DNA: TGCAGAGAAAAACCCGGGACGGCGTTCAATGAGCAGTTCTTC.

This clonotype was detected only once. This rearrangement joins TRBV12-3 or TRBV12-4 to TRBJ2-7; D is ambiguous. V lost 3 bases, J lost 3 bases, and 6 bases lay in between. The CDR3 covers 12 residues. In DNA, the CDR3 is TGTGCCAGCAGTTTCAACCGCTACGAGCAGTACTTC. Protein sequence: CASSFNRYEQYF.

This chain uses TRBV6-6 with TRBJ1-5; 9 positions agree with TRBD1. The trim removed 5 bases at V and 1 base at J, leaving 9 bases unmatched. CDR3 length: 17 residues. Germline CDR1 and CDR2: MNHNY and SVGAGI (reference sequence). CDR3 coding DNA: TGTGCCAGCAGTGACCCCCTACAGGGGGCGAGCAATCAGCCCCAGCATTTT. Its protein product is CASSDPLQGASNQPQHF.

Many counts were recorded for this clonotype. The chain couples TRBV3-1 to TRBJ2-7, with D possibly being TRBD1 (5 bases). The CDR3 extends over 13 amino acids. CDR1 LGHDT and CDR2 YNNKEL come from the germline V gene (reference sequence). V lost 8 bases to trimming and J lost 3 bases, with 14 bases between them. The CDR3 reads CASHGASSYEQYF. The CDR3 DNA reads TGTGCCAGCCATGGGGCCTCCAGCTACGAGCAGTACTTC.

The table lists this clonotype with a few counts. The J gene is TRBJ1-1, the V gene TRBV5-1, with a weak D call TRBD1 (5 bases). The CDR3 has 14 residues. V lost 4 bases, J lost 5 bases, and 15 bases lay in between. The germline gives CDR1 SGHRS, CDR2 YFSETQ. CDR3 sequence reads: CASSEGRPGTEAFF. CDR3 in DNA: TGCGCCAGCAGCGAGGGACGGCCGGGAACTGAAGCTTTCTTT. The variable domain in full, completed from reference TRBV5-1 and TRBJ1-1, reads KAGVTQTPRYLIKTRGQQVTLSCSPISGHRSVSWYQQTPGQGLQFLFEYFSETQRNKGNFPGRFSGRQFSNSRSEMNVSTLELGDSALYLCASSEGRPGTEAFFGQGTRLTVV.

The genes are TRBV5-1 and TRBJ2-5; possibly TRBD1 or TRBD2 for D (5 bases each). This CDR3 is 15 amino acids long. Germline V gene data show CDR1 as SGHRS and CDR2 as YFSETQ. V was shortened by 0 bases and J by 2 bases, with 11 bases between the two germline ends. The CDR3 DNA sequence: TGCGCCAGCAGCTTGGTGGGGGATATACAAGAGACCCAGTACTTC. It yields the protein CASSLVGDIQETQYF.

This clonotype has only a few counts. This chain connects TRBV20-1 to TRBJ2-3; tentatively, D is TRBD1 (6 bases). The CDR3 is 15 amino acids. Trimming took off 5 bases at V and 1 base at J, with 16 bases between the two ends. CDR1 and CDR2 (germline): DFQATT, SNEGSKA (reference sequence). As DNA, the CDR3 is TGCAGTGCTTGGAACCGGGACACAGGCACAGATACGCAGTATTTT. This gives the protein CSAWNRDTGTDTQYF.

The J gene is TRBJ2-1, the V gene TRBV2; the match to TRBD2 covers 9 bases. Unmatched junction bases numbered 19, after V lost 1 base and J lost 15 bases. This CDR3 is 17 amino acids long. Germline CDR1 is SNHLY and CDR2 is FYNNEI. The CDR3 DNA sequence: TGTGCCAGCAGTGAAGATGTTTCGGCGGGAGGGCCTGTCGGATGGTTCTTC. Its translation: CASSEDVSAGGPVGWFF.